The present entry profiles one TCR beta chain with its context. Its target is not known. The DNA is left out, because the CDR3 cannot be placed on it with certainty; the CDR3 is given as TCRdb lists it. The CDR3 is 16 residues long, ends included. Looked up from germline, CDR1 is LGHNA and CDR2 is YSLEER. A second PCR, run for about 7 to 11 cycles, used a sample-barcoded 5' primer plus a J-beta primer mix. Each of the cDNA molecules was tagged by a template-switch adaptor with 12 random nucleotides. Each CDR3 protein gets one entry after TCRdb re-called the 5' RACE reads with MiXCR. The sample consists of hundreds of thousands of distinct CDR3 sequences, about 36% of them appearing once. These data originate in a study of blood T cells in healthy people across ages. Study outcomes and limitations: More naive CD4+ cells and higher diversity were found in long-lived than in aged donors.

Peripheral blood from each donor was collected in a volume of about 9.9 milliliters. The specimen sequenced was blood. The chain combines TRBV4-3 with TRBJ1-2; the table's D call, TRBD1, was not checked against the DNA. This TCR derives from a man between 18 and 35 years old in good health. The CDR3 sequence: CANSQDQGVSPYGCTF.